This T cell receptor beta chain was identified in a study of cytomegalovirus exposure and HLA in healthy donors. Amplification used 60 Vbeta primers and 13 Jbeta primers. The method was immunoSEQ multiplex PCR; TCRdb's version includes in-frame clones alone and lacks a portion of them. In the table there are 100,000 to 150,000 clones, around 77% of which are singletons. The receptor's source is a male donor in good health and CMV-seropositive. Sample: PBMCs.

The CDR3 here is CASSQRVDSDNSPLHF. The CDR3 bases are TGCGCCAGCAGTCAAAGGGTAGACAGTGATAATTCACCCCTCCACTTT. The rearrangement uses TRBV23-1 and TRBJ1-6; D is perhaps TRBD1 (5 bases). TRBV23-1 is an open reading frame, and its role is uncertain. V dropped 2 bases and J dropped 5 bases, with 13 bases sitting between them. The CDR3 runs to 16 residues.